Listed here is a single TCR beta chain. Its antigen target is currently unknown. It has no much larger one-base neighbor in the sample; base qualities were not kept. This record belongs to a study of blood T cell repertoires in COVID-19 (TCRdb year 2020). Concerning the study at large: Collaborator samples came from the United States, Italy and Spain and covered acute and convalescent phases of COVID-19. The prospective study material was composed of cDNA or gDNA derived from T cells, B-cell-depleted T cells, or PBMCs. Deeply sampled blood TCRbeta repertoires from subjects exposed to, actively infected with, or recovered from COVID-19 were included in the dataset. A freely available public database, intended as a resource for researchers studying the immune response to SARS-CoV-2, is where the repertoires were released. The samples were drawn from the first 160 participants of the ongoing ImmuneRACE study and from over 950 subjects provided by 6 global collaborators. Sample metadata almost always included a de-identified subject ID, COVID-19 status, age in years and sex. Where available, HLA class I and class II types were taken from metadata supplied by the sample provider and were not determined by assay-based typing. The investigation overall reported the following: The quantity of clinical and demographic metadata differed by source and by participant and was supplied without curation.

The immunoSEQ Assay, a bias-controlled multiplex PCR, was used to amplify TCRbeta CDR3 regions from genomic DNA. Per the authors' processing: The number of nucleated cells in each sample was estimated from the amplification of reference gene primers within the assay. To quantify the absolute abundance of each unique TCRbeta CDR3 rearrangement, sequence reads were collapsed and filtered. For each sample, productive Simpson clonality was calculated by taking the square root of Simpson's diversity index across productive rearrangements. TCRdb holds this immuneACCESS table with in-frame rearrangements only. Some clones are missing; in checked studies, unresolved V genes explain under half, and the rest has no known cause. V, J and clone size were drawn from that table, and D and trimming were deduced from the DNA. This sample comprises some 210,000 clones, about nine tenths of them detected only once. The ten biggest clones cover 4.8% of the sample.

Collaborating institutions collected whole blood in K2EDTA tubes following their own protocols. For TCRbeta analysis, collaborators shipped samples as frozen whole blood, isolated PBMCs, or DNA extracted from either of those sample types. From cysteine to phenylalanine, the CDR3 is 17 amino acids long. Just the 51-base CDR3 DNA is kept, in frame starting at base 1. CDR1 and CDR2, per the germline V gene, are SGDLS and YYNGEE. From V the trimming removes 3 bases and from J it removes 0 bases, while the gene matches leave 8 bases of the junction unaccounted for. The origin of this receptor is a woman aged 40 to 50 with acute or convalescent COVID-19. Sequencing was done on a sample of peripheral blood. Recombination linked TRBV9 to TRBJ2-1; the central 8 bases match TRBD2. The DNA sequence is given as TGTGCCAGCAGCGCCCCGGGGGGGTCCCTCTCCTACAATGAGCAGTTCTTC. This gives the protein CASSAPGGSLSYNEQFF.